This TCR beta chain was found in a study of blood T cell repertoires in COVID-19. The repertoire was sequenced with immunoSEQ multiplex PCR; TCRdb's copy has only in-frame clones and lacks some. Of tens of thousands of clones detected, around nine tenths appear once; the ten largest clones hold approximately 16%. V was pared by 10 bases and J by 0 bases, with 9 bases of the junction left unmatched. CDR3 size: 14 residues. Germline V CDR1 and CDR2: WSHSY, SAAADI. V and J are TRBV10-2 and TRBJ2-7; TRBD1 aligns across 7 bases. This receptor was taken from a man aged 60-69 years with active or convalescent COVID-19. The sample taken for sequencing was peripheral blood. CDR3 DNA: TGCGCCACCACAGGGACAGCCAGCTCCTACGAGCAGTACTTC. It encodes CATTGTASSYEQYF.